This TCR beta chain was sequenced for a study of PD-L1 blockade in urothelial cancer. Libraries were prepared by immunoSEQ multiplex PCR; TCRdb keeps only in-frame clonotypes and omits some of them. The table includes about 110,000 clones, approximately 90% detected once. This clone appeared a few times. The antigen is not known. Study observations and caveats: Pretreatment peripheral blood TCR clonality that fell below the median predicted better survival among the patients studied. Tumor-associated clones in blood expanded more at 3 weeks in durable-benefit patients.

The CDR3 consists of 15 residues. The V and J ends lost 5 bases and 4 bases, in that order; junction bases with no gene match: 10. Germline V CDR1 and CDR2: SEHNR, FQNEAQ (reference sequence). Time point meaning: peripheral blood 6 weeks after treatment start. This clonotype originated in a man in his 60s with urothelial cancer. Here the sequenced sample was PBMCs, taken around atezolizumab (anti-PD-L1) treatment. This chain uses TRBV7-9 with TRBJ1-1; TRBD1 agrees at 7 bases. CDR3 nucleotides: TGTGCCAGCAGCGCACGGGACAGCGTTATCACTGAAGCTTTCTTT. Translated, it gives CASSARDSVITEAFF. Full variable domain (outside the CDR3, taken from reference TRBV7-9 and TRBJ1-1): DTGVSQNPRHKITKRGQNVTFRCDPISEHNRLYWYRQTLGQGPEFLTYFQNEAQLEKSRLLSDRFSAERPKGSFSTLEIQRTEQGDSAMYLCASSARDSVITEAFFGQGTRLTVV.